This T cell receptor (beta chain) stems from a study of cytomegalovirus exposure and HLA in healthy donors. Study in general: Genetic ancestry analysis placed 81% of the roughly 400 donors that were genotyped in the Caucasian-associated cluster.

CDR1 is ENHRY and CDR2 is SYGVKD in the germline V gene. Trimming at V came to 11 bases and at J to 4 bases, leaving 4 bases not matched to a gene. The CDR3 is made up of 13 amino acids. Study-wide results and caveats: A later analysis showed that HLA-associated TCR beta chains had undergone more clonal expansion than equally common others.

PCR primers comprised 60 Vbeta and 13 Jbeta primers. The repertoire was sequenced with immunoSEQ multiplex PCR; TCRdb's copy has only in-frame clones and lacks some. This table holds approximately 160,000 clones, over 65% found once. The sample holds a few counts of this clone. The antigen is undetermined. The sample comprised PBMCs. This chain links TRBV10-3 with TRBJ1-4, with 10 positions matching TRBD1. This receptor was taken from a female donor in good health and CMV-seronegative. In DNA form, the CDR3 reads TGTGCCGTGGGGACAGGGGATAATGAAAAACTGTTTTTT. Encoded protein: CAVGTGDNEKLFF.